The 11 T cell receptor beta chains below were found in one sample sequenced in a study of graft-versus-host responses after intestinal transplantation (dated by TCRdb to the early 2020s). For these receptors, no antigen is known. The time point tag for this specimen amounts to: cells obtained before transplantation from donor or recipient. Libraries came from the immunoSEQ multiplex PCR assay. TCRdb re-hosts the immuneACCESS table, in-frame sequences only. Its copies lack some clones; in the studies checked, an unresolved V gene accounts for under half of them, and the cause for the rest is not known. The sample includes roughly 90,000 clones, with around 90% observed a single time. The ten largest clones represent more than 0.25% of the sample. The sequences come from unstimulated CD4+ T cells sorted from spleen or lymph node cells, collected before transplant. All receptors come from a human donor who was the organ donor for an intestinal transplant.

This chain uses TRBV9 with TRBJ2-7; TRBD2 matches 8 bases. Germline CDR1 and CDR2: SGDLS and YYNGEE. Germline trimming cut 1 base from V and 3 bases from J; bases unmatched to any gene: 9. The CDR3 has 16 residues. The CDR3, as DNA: TGTGCCAGCAGCGTATCCCCATGGCGGGGGGACTACGAGCAGTACTTC. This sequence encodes CASSVSPWRGDYEQYF.

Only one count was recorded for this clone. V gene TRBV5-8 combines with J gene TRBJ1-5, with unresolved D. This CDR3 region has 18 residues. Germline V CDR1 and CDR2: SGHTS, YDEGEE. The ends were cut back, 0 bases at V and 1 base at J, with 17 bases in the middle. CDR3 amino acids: CASSLASGSVGSNQPQHF. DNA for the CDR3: TGTGCCAGCAGCTTGGCTAGCGGGAGCGTGGGGAGCAATCAGCCCCAGCATTTT.

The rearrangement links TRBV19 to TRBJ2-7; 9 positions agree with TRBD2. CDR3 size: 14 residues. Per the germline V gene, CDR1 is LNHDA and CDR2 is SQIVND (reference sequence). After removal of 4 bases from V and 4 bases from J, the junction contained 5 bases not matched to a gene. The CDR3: CASSRLAEKYEQYF. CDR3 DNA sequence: TGTGCCAGTAGTAGACTAGCGGAGAAATACGAGCAGTACTTC.

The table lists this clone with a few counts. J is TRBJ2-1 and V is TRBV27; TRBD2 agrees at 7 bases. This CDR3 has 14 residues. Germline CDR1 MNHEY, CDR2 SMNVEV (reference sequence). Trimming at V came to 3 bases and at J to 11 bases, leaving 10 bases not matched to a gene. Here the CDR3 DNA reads TGTGCCAGCAGTTTTAGGCTAGCGGAGGGACAGCAGTTCTTC. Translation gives CASSFRLAEGQQFF.

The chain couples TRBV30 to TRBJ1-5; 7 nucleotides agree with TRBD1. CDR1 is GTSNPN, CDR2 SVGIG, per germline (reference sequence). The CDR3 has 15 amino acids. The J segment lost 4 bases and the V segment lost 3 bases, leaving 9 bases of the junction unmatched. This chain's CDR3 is CAWSVRQGGNQPQHF. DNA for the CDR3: TGTGCCTGGAGCGTACGGCAGGGGGGAAATCAGCCCCAGCATTTT.

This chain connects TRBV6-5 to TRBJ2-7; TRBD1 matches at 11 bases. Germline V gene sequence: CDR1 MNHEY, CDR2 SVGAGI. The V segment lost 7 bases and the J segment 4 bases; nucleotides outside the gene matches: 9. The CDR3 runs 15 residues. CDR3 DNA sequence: TGTGCCAGCATTCCGTCCGGGACAGGGGGATACGAGCAGTACTTC. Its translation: CASIPSGTGGYEQYF.

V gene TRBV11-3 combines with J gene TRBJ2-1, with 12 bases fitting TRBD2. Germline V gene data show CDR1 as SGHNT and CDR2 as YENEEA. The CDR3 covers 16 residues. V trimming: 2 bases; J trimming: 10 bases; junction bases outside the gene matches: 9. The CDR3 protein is CASSLNPILAGGEQFF. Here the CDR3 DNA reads TGTGCCAGCAGCTTAAACCCTATCCTAGCGGGGGGGGAGCAGTTCTTC.

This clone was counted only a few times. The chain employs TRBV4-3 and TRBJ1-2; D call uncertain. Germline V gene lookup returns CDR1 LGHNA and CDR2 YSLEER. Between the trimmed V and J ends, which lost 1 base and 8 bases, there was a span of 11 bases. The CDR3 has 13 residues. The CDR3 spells CASSQGPMGGYTF. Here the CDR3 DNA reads TGCGCCAGCAGCCAAGGCCCGATGGGCGGCTACACCTTC.

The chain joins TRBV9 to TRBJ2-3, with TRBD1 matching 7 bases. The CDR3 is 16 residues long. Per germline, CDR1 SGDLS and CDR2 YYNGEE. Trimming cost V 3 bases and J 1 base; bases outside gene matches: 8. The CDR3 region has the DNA TGTGCCAGCAGCGAATCGCCGGGACAGCGCACAGATACGCAGTATTTT. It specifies CASSESPGQRTDTQYF.

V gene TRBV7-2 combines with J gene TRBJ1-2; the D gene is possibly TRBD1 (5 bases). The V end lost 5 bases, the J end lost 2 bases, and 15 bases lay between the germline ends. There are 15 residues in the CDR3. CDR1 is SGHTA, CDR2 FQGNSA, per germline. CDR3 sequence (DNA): TGTGCCAGCAGCCCAAGGTGGGGCGGAAACTATGGCTACACCTTC. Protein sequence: CASSPRWGGNYGYTF.

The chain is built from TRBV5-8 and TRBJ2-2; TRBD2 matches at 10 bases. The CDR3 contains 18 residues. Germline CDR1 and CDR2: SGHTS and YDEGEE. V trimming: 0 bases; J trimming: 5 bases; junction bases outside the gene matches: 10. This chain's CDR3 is CASSLAGLAGVVTGELFF. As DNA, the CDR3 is TGTGCCAGCAGCTTGGCCGGGCTAGCGGGAGTGGTTACCGGGGAGCTGTTTTTT.